These 31 T cell receptor beta chains originate from one sample sequenced in a study of blood T cell repertoires in COVID-19. Profiling relied on immunoSEQ multiplex PCR, and the TCRdb table lists in-frame clones only, not all of them. The sample has roughly 65,000 clones, more than 80% seen once. Sequences were obtained from peripheral blood. These receptors were taken from a woman aged 80 or over with active or convalescent COVID-19.

CDR3 loop: CASSLGGTLGGNEQFF. The CDR3 region has the DNA TGTGCCAGCAGCTTGGGCGGGACACTCGGGGGGAATGAGCAGTTCTTC. This sequence joins TRBV5-6 and TRBJ2-1; a possible D gene is TRBD2 (7 bases). Germline V gene sequence: CDR1 SGHDT, CDR2 YYEEEE. Trimming pared 0 bases from V and 7 bases from J, leaving 17 bases between. This CDR3 spans 16 amino acids.

The chain has TRBV30 and TRBJ2-3, with D possibly matching TRBD2 (7 bases). Germline V lookup: CDR1 GTSNPN, CDR2 SVGIG (reference sequence). V lost 1 base and J lost 4, with 12 bases in between. The CDR3 has 14 residues. CDR3 nucleotides: TGTGCCTGGAGTGGGTGGGGGGGCGCAGATACGCAGTATTTT. Its translation: CAWSGWGGADTQYF.

The chain employs TRBV28 and TRBJ2-7; D is perhaps TRBD2 (6 bases). CDR1 and CDR2 from the germline V gene are MDHEN and SYDVKM. The CDR3 consists of 18 residues. V was pared by 1 base and J by 3 bases, with 22 bases between. The CDR3 is CASSLSLAKKRGGYEQYF. CDR3 nucleotides: TGTGCCAGCAGTTTATCCTTGGCGAAGAAAAGGGGAGGCTACGAGCAGTACTTC.

This chain's CDR3 is CASSLLVQASSYNEQFF. The DNA for the CDR3 is TGTGCCAGCAGTTTATTGGTACAGGCAAGCTCCTACAATGAGCAGTTCTTC. This chain connects TRBV27 to TRBJ2-1, with D maybe TRBD1 (5 bases). CDR3 length: 17 residues. CDR1 is MNHEY, CDR2 SMNVEV, per germline (reference sequence). Trimming shortened V by 1 base and J by 0 bases, and 13 bases separated the two germline ends.

This clone showed up just once. The gene calls are TRBV28 and TRBJ2-7; 8 bases match TRBD1. The CDR3 has 13 amino acids. CDR1 is MDHEN and CDR2 is SYDVKM in the germline V gene. For the CDR3, the DNA is TGTGCTACATCCGGACAGGGCTCCTACGAGCAGTACTTC. It encodes CATSGQGSYEQYF.

J is TRBJ2-5 and V is TRBV27; TRBD2 matches 7 bases. Trimming cost V 2 bases and J 2 bases; bases outside gene matches: 5. The CDR3 length is 15 residues. The germline V gene encodes CDR1 MNHEY and CDR2 SMNVEV (reference sequence). CDR3 sequence (DNA): TGTGCCAGCAGTTTACGTCCGGGACTACAAGAGACCCAGTACTTC. It is translated as CASSLRPGLQETQYF.

A few counts support this clone. The gene calls are TRBV10-1 and TRBJ1-6; D may be TRBD1 (5 bases). The CDR3 totals 13 residues. Germline CDR1 and CDR2: WNHNN and SYGVQD (reference sequence). V lost 0 bases to trimming and J lost 10 bases, with 7 bases between them. The CDR3 DNA sequence: TGCGCCAGCAGTGAGTCGTGGGGCTCACCCCTCCACTTT. This sequence encodes CASSESWGSPLHF.

The chain uses TRBV12-5 and TRBJ2-6; perhaps TRBD2 as D (5 bases). This CDR3 is 19 amino acids long. Per the germline V gene, CDR1 is LGHNT and CDR2 is FRNRAP. With 2 bases removed from V and 3 bases from J, the gap between germline ends came to 20 bases. CDR3 in amino acids: CASGLPPETLASGANVLTF. The CDR3 nucleotides are TGTGCTAGTGGTTTGCCCCCAGAGACCCTAGCAAGTGGGGCCAACGTCCTGACTTTC. Full variable domain (missing parts from reference TRBV12-5 and TRBJ2-6): DARVTQTPRHKVTEMGQEVTMRCQPILGHNTVFWYRQTMMQGLELLAYFRNRAPLDDSGMPKDRFSAEMPDATLATLKIQPSEPRDSAVYFCASGLPPETLASGANVLTFGAGSRLTVL.

This chain connects TRBV9 to TRBJ1-2; 7 bases agree with TRBD1. Germline V lookup: CDR1 SGDLS, CDR2 YYNGEE. This CDR3 has 15 amino acids. V shed 3 bases, J shed 3 bases, and the junction held 8 bases outside the gene matches. The CDR3, as DNA: TGTGCCAGCAGCGGCGACAGGGTTCACCACTATGGCTACACCTTC. It specifies CASSGDRVHHYGYTF.

V gene TRBV5-1 combines with J gene TRBJ2-3; 7 bases fit TRBD1. Trimming at V came to 0 bases and at J to 3 bases, leaving 4 bases not matched to a gene. Germline lookup yields CDR1 SGHRS and CDR2 YFSETQ. The CDR3 extends over 15 amino acids. CDR3 DNA sequence: TGCGCCAGCAGCTTGGAAGGGGGCCGAACAGATACGCAGTATTTT. Translated: CASSLEGGRTDTQYF.

The chain is built from TRBV20-1 and TRBJ1-5; D gene uncertain. V lost 3 bases and J 0 bases, leaving 12 bases between the germline ends. The CDR3 is made up of 15 amino acids. Germline CDR1 reads DFQATT; CDR2 reads SNEGSKA (reference sequence). CDR3 residues: CSASIPPYSNQPQHF. CDR3 in DNA: TGCAGTGCTAGTATTCCCCCTTATAGCAATCAGCCCCAGCATTTT.

This clone has a single count. This chain uses TRBV30 with TRBJ1-1; 7 positions agree with TRBD1. Germline-derived CDR1 and CDR2 are GTSNPN and SVGIG (reference sequence). The CDR3 length is 14 residues. The trim removed 5 bases at V and 1 base at J, leaving 7 bases unmatched. Written as DNA, the CDR3 is TGTGCCTGGTGTACAGGGGCGGCGAACACTGAAGCTTTCTTT. Its translation is CAWCTGAANTEAFF. The variable domain in full, with the rest retrieved from reference TRBV30 and TRBJ1-1, is SQTIHQWPATLVQPVGSPLSLECTVEGTSNPNLYWYRQAAGRGLQLLFYSVGIGQISSEVPQNLSASRPQDRQFILSSKKLLLSDSGFYLCAWCTGAANTEAFFGQGTRLTVV.

This clone was counted only a few times. This chain connects TRBV6-5 to TRBJ1-1; D gene ambiguous. Germline assignment: CDR1 MNHEY and CDR2 SVGAGI. V lost 0 bases to trimming and J lost 4 bases, with 6 bases between them. The CDR3 totals 13 residues. The chain's CDR3 is CASSYSGGTEAFF. CDR3 sequence (DNA): TGTGCCAGCAGTTACTCGGGAGGCACTGAAGCTTTCTTT.

As to this clone: Its ends do not fully match the called genes, so a read error is possible. The chain links TRBV20-1 to TRBJ2-5; the D gene is possibly TRBD1 (6 bases). The CDR3 covers 10 residues. Germline V gene sequence: CDR1 DFQATT, CDR2 SNEGSKA (reference sequence). CDR3 bases: TGCAGTGCTAGAGGGGCAGGGGTCGACTTC. It encodes CSARGAGVDF.

This chain connects TRBV5-6 to TRBJ2-5; possible D gene TRBD2, 5 bases. The V end was cut by 4 bases, the J end by 5 bases, with 15 bases between. This CDR3 has 14 amino acids. Germline assignment: CDR1 SGHDT and CDR2 YYEEEE. The CDR3 nucleotides are TGTGCCAGCAGCGCAACCGGGAAAAAGGAGACCCAGTACTTC. It translates to CASSATGKKETQYF.

The chain has TRBV4-3 and TRBJ2-3, with TRBD2 identical over 7 bases. The CDR3 has 14 amino acids. The germline V gene encodes CDR1 LGHNA and CDR2 YSLEER. J lost 1 base, V lost 8 bases, and 6 bases had no gene match. CDR3 DNA: TGCGCCAGCTCGACTAGCTTGGGCACAGATACGCAGTATTTT. Translation gives CASSTSLGTDTQYF.

The chain carries TRBV10-3 and TRBJ2-3, with 13 bases that match TRBD2. With 4 bases clipped from V and 4 bases from J, the junction kept 2 bases outside the gene matches. The CDR3 consists of 15 residues. CDR1 and CDR2 from the germline V gene are ENHRY and SYGVKD. The CDR3 sequence: CAISGGLAGPDTQYF. The DNA for the CDR3 is TGTGCCATCAGTGGGGGACTAGCGGGGCCAGATACGCAGTATTTT.

V usage is TRBV19 and J usage is TRBJ2-1, with TRBD2 as a possible D gene (6 bases). V lost 10 bases to trimming and J lost 4 bases, with 20 bases between them. The CDR3 loop spans 15 amino acids. CDR1 is LNHDA and CDR2 is SQIVND in the germline V gene (reference sequence). The DNA for the CDR3 is TGTGCCACCTCAGCGCGGGGAGACCCGTACAATGAGCAGTTCTTC. Translated: CATSARGDPYNEQFF.

The genes are TRBV3-1 (or the pseudogene TRBV3-2) and TRBJ2-5, with TRBD1 matching over 11 bases. Germline CDR1 is LGHDT and CDR2 is YNNKEL (reference sequence). V lost 1 base and J lost 1; bases outside the gene matches: 5. The CDR3 sequence is 17 residues long. The CDR3 DNA reads TGTGCCAGCAGCCAAGCCTCCGGGACAGGGGGCCAAGAGACCCAGTACTTC. Protein sequence: CASSQASGTGGQETQYF.

The chain recombines TRBV5-4 with TRBJ2-3; 10 bases fit TRBD2. The CDR3 is 19 amino acids. Germline V gene sequence: CDR1 SGHNT, CDR2 YYREEE (reference sequence). J lost 2 bases, V lost 2 bases, and 14 bases had no gene match. As DNA, the CDR3 is TGTGCCAGCAGCTTAAGGGACGGGCTAGCGGGGGCGCACACAGATACGCAGTATTTT. Protein sequence: CASSLRDGLAGAHTDTQYF.

This clone was observed a single time. The V gene is TRBV13, the J gene TRBJ2-5; 9 nucleotides align to TRBD2. This CDR3 comprises 16 residues. From germline, CDR1 is PRHDT and CDR2 FYEKMQ (reference sequence). Germline trimming cut 1 base from V and 2 bases from J; bases unmatched to any gene: 5. The CDR3 is CASSLENSGGQETQYF. The DNA of the CDR3 is TGTGCCAGCAGCTTAGAGAACAGCGGGGGGCAAGAGACCCAGTACTTC. The full variable domain, completed using reference TRBV13 and TRBJ2-5, is AAGVIQSPRHLIKEKRETATLKCYPIPRHDTVYWYQQGPGQDPQFLISFYEKMQSDKGSIPDRFSAQQFSDYHSELNMSSLELGDSALYFCASSLENSGGQETQYFGPGTRLLVL.

The V and J genes are TRBV27 and TRBJ2-3, with 15 bases matching TRBD2. J was trimmed by 6 bases and V by 4 bases; bases with no gene match: 11. CDR1 MNHEY and CDR2 SMNVEV come from the germline V gene (reference sequence). The CDR3 runs 18 residues. DNA of the CDR3: TGTGCCAGCAGTTATGCCAGCGGACTAGCGGGGGGGGTGGATACGCAGTATTTT. This sequence encodes CASSYASGLAGGVDTQYF.

DNA of the CDR3: TGTGCCAGCAGTTCCTTCGGGACAGTTAATTCACCCCTCCACTTT. Amino acid sequence: CASSSFGTVNSPLHF. The rearrangement uses TRBV28 and TRBJ1-6; 7 nucleotides align to TRBD1. Germline trimming cut 4 bases from V and 6 bases from J; bases unmatched to any gene: 6. The CDR3 consists of 15 residues. Germline lookup yields CDR1 MDHEN and CDR2 SYDVKM.

The genes are TRBV5-1 and TRBJ1-5; 7 bases line up with TRBD1. Germline lookup yields CDR1 SGHRS and CDR2 YFSETQ. V gave up 0 bases and J gave up 4 bases; unmatched junction bases: 4. CDR3 length: 15 amino acids. The CDR3 region has the DNA TGCGCCAGCAGCTTGGAGGGACAGAATAATCAGCCCCAGCATTTT. It is translated as CASSLEGQNNQPQHF.

This clone was seen only once. This sequence joins TRBV3-1 (or the pseudogene TRBV3-2) and TRBJ1-2, with 8 bases fitting TRBD1. Looked up from germline, CDR1 is LGHDT and CDR2 is YNNKEL (reference sequence). This CDR3 region has 14 residues. V was clipped by 2 bases and J by 7 bases; unmatched bases: 6. The CDR3 sequence is CASSQFQGAGGYTF. CDR3 bases: TGTGCCAGCAGCCAATTCCAGGGGGCAGGTGGCTACACCTTC.

The chain joins TRBV27 to TRBJ2-1, with TRBD2 identical over 7 bases. The V gene end was trimmed by 4 bases and the J gene end by 2 bases; junction bases not matched to a gene: 11. The CDR3 contains 17 residues. The germline CDR1 and CDR2 sequences are MNHEY and SMNVEV (reference sequence). The CDR3 loop is CASSSMGGGPPYNEQFF. The CDR3 region has the DNA TGTGCCAGCAGTTCAATGGGGGGGGGTCCCCCCTACAATGAGCAGTTCTTC.

CDR3 residues: CASRRAPGELFF. In DNA, the CDR3 is TGTGCCAGCCGGCGGGCTCCCGGGGAGCTGTTTTTT. This chain links TRBV28 with TRBJ2-2; D may be TRBD2 (5 bases). Germline assignment: CDR1 MDHEN and CDR2 SYDVKM. V was cut by 8 bases and J by 6 bases, with 10 bases left in between. The CDR3 is made up of 12 amino acids. Complete variable domain (other parts from reference TRBV28 and TRBJ2-2): DVKVTQSSRYLVKRTGEKVFLECVQDMDHENMFWYRQDPGLGLRLIYFSYDVKMKEKGDIPEGYSVSREKKERFSLILESASTNQTSMYLCASRRAPGELFFGEGSRLTVL.

The chain joins TRBV29-1 to TRBJ1-2; 10 positions agree with TRBD1. Germline lookup yields CDR1 SQVTM and CDR2 ANQGSEA. Losses at the gene ends were 6 bases for V and 4 bases for J; bases not matched to a gene: 5. The CDR3 contains 13 residues. DNA for the CDR3: TGCAGCGTCCGGACAGGGGGATTCTATGGCTACACCTTC. This sequence encodes CSVRTGGFYGYTF.

CDR3 sequence reads: CASSNTGIQPQETQYF. In DNA form, the CDR3 reads TGCGCCAGCAGCAACACCGGGATCCAACCCCAAGAGACCCAGTACTTC. The gene calls are TRBV4-1 and TRBJ2-5; D may be TRBD2 (5 bases). Germline V gene sequence: CDR1 MGHRA, CDR2 YSYEKL. Trimming left V 5 bases short and J 1 base short, with 17 bases between. The CDR3 is 16 residues long.

This clone was detected only a few times. This sequence joins TRBV2 and TRBJ2-5, with a weak D call TRBD1 (5 bases). Germline assignment: CDR1 SNHLY and CDR2 FYNNEI. This CDR3 contains 13 residues. Trimming shortened V by 8 bases and J by 3 bases, and 13 bases separated the two germline ends. The CDR3 sequence: CASLRQSKETQYF. DNA for the CDR3: TGTGCCAGCCTCCGACAGAGTAAAGAGACCCAGTACTTC.

The chain has TRBV11-3 and TRBJ2-2; 7 bases agree with TRBD1. V shed 5 bases and J 2 bases; nucleotides not matched to a gene: 11. The germline V gene has CDR1 SGHNT and CDR2 YENEEA. This CDR3 is built from 17 residues. The CDR3 nucleotides are TGTGCCAGCAGCGGGAAGCGACAGGGTACTAACACCGGGGAGCTGTTTTTT. Protein: CASSGKRQGTNTGELFF.